This record looks at one TCR beta chain sequence and its context. Its antigen is not known. V gave up 4 bases and J gave up 7 bases; unmatched junction bases: 10. CDR3 length: 17 amino acids. Per germline, CDR1 SGHRS and CDR2 YFSETQ. Generated by immunoSEQ multiplex PCR, the TCRdb table keeps only in-frame clones and is missing some. The sample lists 200,000 to 250,000 clones; more than 75% were seen once. The sample is drawn from a study of cytomegalovirus exposure and HLA in healthy donors. About the research overall: Both the 120 or so validation repertoires and the 600 to 700 first-cohort repertoires used the same platform, as reported by a later analysis. Overall study findings and caveats: The investigators catalogued some 160 TCR beta chains as cytomegalovirus-associated.

Material for sequencing was PBMCs. This clonotype was sampled from a man in his late teens or twenties in good health and CMV-seronegative. The genes are TRBV5-1 and TRBJ2-1, with 14 bases lining up with TRBD2. This CDR3 reads CASSLRLAGGLKNEQFF. CDR3 coding DNA: TGCGCCAGCAGCCTAAGACTAGCGGGGGGGCTGAAGAATGAGCAGTTCTTC.